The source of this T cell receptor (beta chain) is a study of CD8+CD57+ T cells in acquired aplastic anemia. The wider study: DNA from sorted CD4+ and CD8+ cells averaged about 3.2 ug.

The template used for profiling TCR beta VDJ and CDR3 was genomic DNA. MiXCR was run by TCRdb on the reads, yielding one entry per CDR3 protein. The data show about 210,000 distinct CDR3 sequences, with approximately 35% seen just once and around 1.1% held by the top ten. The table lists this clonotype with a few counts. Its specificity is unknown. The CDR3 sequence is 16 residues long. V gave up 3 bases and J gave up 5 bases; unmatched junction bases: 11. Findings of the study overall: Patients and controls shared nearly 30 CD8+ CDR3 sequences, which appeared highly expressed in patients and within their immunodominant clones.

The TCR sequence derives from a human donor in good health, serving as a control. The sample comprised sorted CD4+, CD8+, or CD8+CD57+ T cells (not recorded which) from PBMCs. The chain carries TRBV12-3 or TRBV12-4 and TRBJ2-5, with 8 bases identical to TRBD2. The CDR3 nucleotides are TGTGCCAGCAGTTTTAGTAGCGGGGAGGGATATGAGACCCAGTACTTC. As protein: CASSFSSGEGYETQYF.